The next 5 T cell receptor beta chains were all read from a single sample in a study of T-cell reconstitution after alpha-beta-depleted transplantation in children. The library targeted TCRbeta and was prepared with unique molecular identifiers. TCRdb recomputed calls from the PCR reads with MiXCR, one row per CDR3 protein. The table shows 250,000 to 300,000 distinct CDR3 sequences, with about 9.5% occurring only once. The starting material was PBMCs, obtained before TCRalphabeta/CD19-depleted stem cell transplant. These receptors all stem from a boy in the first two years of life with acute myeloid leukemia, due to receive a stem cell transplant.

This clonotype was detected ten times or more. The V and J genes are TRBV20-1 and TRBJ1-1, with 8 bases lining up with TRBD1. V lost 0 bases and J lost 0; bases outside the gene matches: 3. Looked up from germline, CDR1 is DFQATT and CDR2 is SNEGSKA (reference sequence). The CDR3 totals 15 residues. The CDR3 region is CSARDGDRMNTEAFF. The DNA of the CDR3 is TGCAGTGCTAGAGATGGGGACAGGATGAACACTGAAGCTTTCTTT.

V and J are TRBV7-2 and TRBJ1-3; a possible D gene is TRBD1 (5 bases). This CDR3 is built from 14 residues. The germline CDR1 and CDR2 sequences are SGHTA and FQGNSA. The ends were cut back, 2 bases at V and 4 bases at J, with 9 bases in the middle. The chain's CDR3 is CASSLQGRGNTIYF. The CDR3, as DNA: TGTGCCAGCAGCTTACAGGGACGCGGAAACACCATATATTTT.

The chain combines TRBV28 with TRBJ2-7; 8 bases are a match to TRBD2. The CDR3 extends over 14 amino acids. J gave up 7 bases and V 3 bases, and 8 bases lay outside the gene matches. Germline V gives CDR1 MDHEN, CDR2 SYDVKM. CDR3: CASSLVSGSQEQYF. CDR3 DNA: TGTGCCAGCAGTTTGGTCAGCGGGAGTCAGGAGCAGTACTTC.

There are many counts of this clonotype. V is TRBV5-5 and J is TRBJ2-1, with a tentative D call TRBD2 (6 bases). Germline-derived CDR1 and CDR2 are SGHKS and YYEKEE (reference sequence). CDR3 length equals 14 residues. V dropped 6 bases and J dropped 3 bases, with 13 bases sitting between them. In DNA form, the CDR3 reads TGTGCCAGCAACCCAAGCGGGTTCTACAATGAGCAGTTCTTC. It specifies CASNPSGFYNEQFF. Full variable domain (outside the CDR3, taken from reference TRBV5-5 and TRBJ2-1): DAGVTQSPTHLIKTRGQQVTLRCSPISGHKSVSWYQQVLGQGPQFIFQYYEKEERGRGNFPDRFSARQFPNYSSELNVNALLLGDSALYLCASNPSGFYNEQFFGPGTRLTVL.

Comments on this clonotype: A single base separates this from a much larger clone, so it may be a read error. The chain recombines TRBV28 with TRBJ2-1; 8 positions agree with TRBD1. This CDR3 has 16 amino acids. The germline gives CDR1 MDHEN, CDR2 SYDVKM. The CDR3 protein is CASSADRGASYNKQFF. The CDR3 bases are TGTGCCAGCAGCGCCGACAGGGGAGCCTCCTACAATAAGCAGTTCTTC.